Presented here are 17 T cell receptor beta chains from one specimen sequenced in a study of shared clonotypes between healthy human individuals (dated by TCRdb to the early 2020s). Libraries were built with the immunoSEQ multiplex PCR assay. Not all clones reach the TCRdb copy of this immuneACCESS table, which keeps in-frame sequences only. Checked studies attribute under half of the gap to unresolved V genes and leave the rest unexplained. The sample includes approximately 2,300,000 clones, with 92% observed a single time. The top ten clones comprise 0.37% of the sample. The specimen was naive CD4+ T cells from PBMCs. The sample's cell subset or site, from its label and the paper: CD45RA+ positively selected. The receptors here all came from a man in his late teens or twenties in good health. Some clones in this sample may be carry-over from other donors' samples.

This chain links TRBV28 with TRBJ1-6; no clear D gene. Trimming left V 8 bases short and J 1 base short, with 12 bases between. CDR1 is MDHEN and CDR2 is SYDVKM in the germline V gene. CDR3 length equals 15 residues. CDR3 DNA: TGTGCCAGCGCGAGGGATAGGTCCTATAATTCACCCCTCCACTTT. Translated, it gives CASARDRSYNSPLHF. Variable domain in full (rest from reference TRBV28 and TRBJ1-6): DVKVTQSSRYLVKRTGEKVFLECVQDMDHENMFWYRQDPGLGLRLIYFSYDVKMKEKGDIPEGYSVSREKKERFSLILESASTNQTSMYLCASARDRSYNSPLHFGNGTRLTVT.

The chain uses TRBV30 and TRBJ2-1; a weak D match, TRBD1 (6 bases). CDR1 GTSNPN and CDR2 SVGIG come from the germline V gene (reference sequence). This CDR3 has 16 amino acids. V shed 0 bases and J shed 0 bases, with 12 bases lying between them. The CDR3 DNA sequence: TGTGCCTGGAGTGTACTGAGGGGGAACTCCTACAATGAGCAGTTCTTC. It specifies CAWSVLRGNSYNEQFF.

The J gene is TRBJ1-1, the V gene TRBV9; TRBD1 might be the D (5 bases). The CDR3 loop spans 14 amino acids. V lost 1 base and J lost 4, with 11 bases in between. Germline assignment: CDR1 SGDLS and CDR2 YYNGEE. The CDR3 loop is CASSVMTQGTEAFF. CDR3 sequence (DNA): TGTGCCAGCAGCGTAATGACCCAGGGCACTGAAGCTTTCTTT.

This CDR3 reads CASRDHRGLSYEQYF. The CDR3 DNA follows: TGTGCCAGCAGGGACCACAGGGGGCTCTCCTACGAGCAGTACTTC. The chain joins TRBV2 to TRBJ2-7, with 9 bases fitting TRBD1. The CDR3 covers 15 residues. The germline CDR1 and CDR2 sequences are SNHLY and FYNNEI. The trim removed 6 bases at V and 0 bases at J, leaving 6 bases unmatched.

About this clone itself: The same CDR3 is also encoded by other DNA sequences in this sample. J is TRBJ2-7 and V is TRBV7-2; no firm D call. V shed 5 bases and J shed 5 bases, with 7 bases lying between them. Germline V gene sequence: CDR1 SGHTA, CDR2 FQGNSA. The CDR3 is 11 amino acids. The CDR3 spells CASSLLNEQYF. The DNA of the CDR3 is TGTGCCAGCAGCCTCCTGAACGAGCAGTACTTC.

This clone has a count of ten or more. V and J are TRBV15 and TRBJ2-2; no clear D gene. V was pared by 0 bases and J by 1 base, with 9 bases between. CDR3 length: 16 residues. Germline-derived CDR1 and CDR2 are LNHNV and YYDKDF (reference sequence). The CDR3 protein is CATSREVILNTGELFF. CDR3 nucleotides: TGTGCCACCAGCAGAGAAGTAATCTTGAACACCGGGGAGCTGTTTTTT.

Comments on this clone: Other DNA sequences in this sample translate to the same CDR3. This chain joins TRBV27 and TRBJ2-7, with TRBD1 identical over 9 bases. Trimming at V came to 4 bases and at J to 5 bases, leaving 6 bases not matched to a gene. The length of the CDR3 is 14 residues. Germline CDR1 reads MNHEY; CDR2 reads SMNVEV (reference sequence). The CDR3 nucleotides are TGTGCCAGCAGTTCGCCGGGACAGGGTCACGAGCAGTACTTC. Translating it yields CASSSPGQGHEQYF.

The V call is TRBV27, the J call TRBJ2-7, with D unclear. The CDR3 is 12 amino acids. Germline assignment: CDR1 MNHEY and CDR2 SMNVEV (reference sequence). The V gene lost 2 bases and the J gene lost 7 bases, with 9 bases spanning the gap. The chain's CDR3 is CASSLGRREQYF. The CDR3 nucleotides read TGTGCCAGCAGTTTAGGGCGTAGGGAGCAGTACTTC.

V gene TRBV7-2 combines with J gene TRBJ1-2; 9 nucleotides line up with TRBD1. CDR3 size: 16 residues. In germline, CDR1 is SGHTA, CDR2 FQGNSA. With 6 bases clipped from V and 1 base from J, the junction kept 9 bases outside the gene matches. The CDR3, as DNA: TGTGCCAGCAGAACCGGGACAGGGCAAATTAACTATGGCTACACCTTC. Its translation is CASRTGTGQINYGYTF.

CDR3 sequence reads: CASSRSGTGRETQYF. Written as DNA, the CDR3 is TGTGCCAGCAGTCGTAGCGGGACGGGAAGGGAGACCCAGTACTTC. This chain links TRBV28 with TRBJ2-5, with 8 nucleotides matching TRBD2. Germline V lookup: CDR1 MDHEN, CDR2 SYDVKM. Germline trimming cut 5 bases from V and 5 bases from J; bases unmatched to any gene: 10. The CDR3 runs to 15 residues.

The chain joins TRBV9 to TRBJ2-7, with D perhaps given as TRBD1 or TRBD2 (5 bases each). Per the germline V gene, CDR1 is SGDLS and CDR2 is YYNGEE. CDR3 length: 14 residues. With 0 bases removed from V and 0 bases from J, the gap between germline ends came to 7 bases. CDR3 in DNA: TGTGCCAGCAGCGTAGTGGGGGACTCCTACGAGCAGTACTTC. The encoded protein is CASSVVGDSYEQYF.

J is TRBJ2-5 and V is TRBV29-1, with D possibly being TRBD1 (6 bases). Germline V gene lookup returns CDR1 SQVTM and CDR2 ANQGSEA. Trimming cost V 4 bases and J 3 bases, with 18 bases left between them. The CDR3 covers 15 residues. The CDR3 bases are TGCAGCGTTGCTCACCGGGACACCCCTAAAGAGACCCAGTACTTC. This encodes CSVAHRDTPKETQYF.

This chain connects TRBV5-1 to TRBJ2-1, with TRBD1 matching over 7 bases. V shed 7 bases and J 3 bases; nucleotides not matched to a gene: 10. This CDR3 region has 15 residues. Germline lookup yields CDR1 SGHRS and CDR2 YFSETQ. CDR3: CASLEGPGGYNEQFF. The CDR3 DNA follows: TGCGCCAGCTTAGAGGGGCCAGGGGGCTACAATGAGCAGTTCTTC.

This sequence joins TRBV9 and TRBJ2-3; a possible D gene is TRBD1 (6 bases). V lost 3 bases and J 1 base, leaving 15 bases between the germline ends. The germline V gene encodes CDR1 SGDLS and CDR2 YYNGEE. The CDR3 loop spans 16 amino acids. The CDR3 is CASSAVDRTGTDTQYF. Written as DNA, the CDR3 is TGTGCCAGCAGCGCAGTGGACAGAACAGGCACAGATACGCAGTATTTT.

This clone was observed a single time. The CDR3 loop reads CASSRDRVNYGYTF. The CDR3, as DNA: TGTGCCAGCAGCCGGGACAGAGTTAACTATGGCTACACCTTC. This rearrangement joins TRBV6-1 to TRBJ1-2; 7 bases match TRBD1. J was trimmed by 1 base and V by 6 bases; bases with no gene match: 5. The germline gives CDR1 MNHNS, CDR2 SASEGT. The CDR3 covers 14 residues.

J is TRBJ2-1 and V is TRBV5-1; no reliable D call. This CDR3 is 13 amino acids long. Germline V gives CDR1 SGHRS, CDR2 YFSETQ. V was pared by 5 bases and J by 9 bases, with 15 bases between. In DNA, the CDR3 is TGCGCCAGCAGTGAACCCACAGTTGGTGAGCAGTTCTTC. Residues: CASSEPTVGEQFF.

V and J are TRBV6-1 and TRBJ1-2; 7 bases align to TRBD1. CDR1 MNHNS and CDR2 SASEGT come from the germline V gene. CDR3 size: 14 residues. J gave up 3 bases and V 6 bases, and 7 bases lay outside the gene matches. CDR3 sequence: CASSQLTGDYGYTF. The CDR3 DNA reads TGTGCCAGCAGCCAGCTAACAGGGGACTATGGCTACACCTTC.